This T cell receptor (beta chain) emerged from a study of T cell responses to AZD1222 COVID-19 vaccine. Assay used: immunoSEQ multiplex PCR; TCRdb lists only in-frame clones, some missing. The sample holds 100,000 to 140,000 clones, roughly 87% seen once. This clone has a count of ten or more. V lost 1 base to trimming and J lost 7 bases; unmatched junction nucleotides: 6. The CDR3 extends over 15 amino acids. CDR1 and CDR2 from the germline V gene are SGHKS and YYEKEE (reference sequence). The material was peripheral blood, obtained on day 0 of AZD1222 vaccination. The TCR originated in an adult in good health. This chain links TRBV5-5 with TRBJ2-2; 8 bases fit TRBD2. CDR3: CASSLIRTSNGELFF. The DNA for the CDR3 is TGTGCCAGCAGCTTGATCAGGACTAGCAACGGGGAGCTGTTTTTT. Full variable domain (missing parts from reference TRBV5-5 and TRBJ2-2): DAGVTQSPTHLIKTRGQQVTLRCSPISGHKSVSWYQQVLGQGPQFIFQYYEKEERGRGNFPDRFSARQFPNYSSELNVNALLLGDSALYLCASSLIRTSNGELFFGEGSRLTVL.